What follows are 31 T cell receptor beta chains derived from one specimen sequenced in a study of cytomegalovirus exposure and HLA in healthy donors. Only in-frame clones appear in the TCRdb table, and some are missing; sequencing was by immunoSEQ multiplex PCR. The sample lists tens of thousands of clones; under 95% were seen once. The sequencing sample was made of PBMCs. Receptor source: a man aged 30 to 45 in good health and CMV-seronegative.

The chain has TRBV7-8 and TRBJ2-5; 9 nucleotides agree with TRBD2. The junction had 11 bases not matched to a gene; V was cut back by 7 bases and J by 5 bases. Germline V gives CDR1 SGHVS, CDR2 FQNEAQ. This CDR3 has 15 residues. The CDR3 region is CASTPGREGRETQYF. The CDR3 DNA reads as TGTGCCAGCACCCCGGGGCGGGAGGGAAGGGAGACCCAGTACTTC.

The chain recombines TRBV15 with TRBJ2-7, with 7 bases lining up with TRBD1. This CDR3 contains 14 residues. V shed 0 bases, J shed 2 bases, and the junction held 1 base outside the gene matches. Germline V lookup: CDR1 LNHNV, CDR2 YYDKDF (reference sequence). CDR3 bases: TGTGCCACCAGCAGAGAGCAGGGGGCCTACGAGCAGTACTTC. Amino acids: CATSREQGAYEQYF.

This chain uses TRBV7-9 with TRBJ2-7; tentatively, D is TRBD2 (6 bases). This CDR3 region has 12 residues. Germline CDR1 and CDR2: SEHNR and FQNEAQ (reference sequence). Deletions cut 0 bases from V and 7 bases from J, with 7 bases between. The CDR3 loop is CASSLAGGEQYF. CDR3 nucleotide sequence: TGTGCCAGCAGCTTAGCTGGGGGGGAGCAGTACTTC.

This chain uses TRBV5-4 with TRBJ1-5, with D perhaps matching TRBD1 (6 bases). V was pared by 7 bases and J by 5 bases, with 22 bases between. This CDR3 is 16 amino acids long. Germline V lookup: CDR1 SGHNT, CDR2 YYREEE (reference sequence). CDR3 in amino acids: CASVGTRTKYHQPQHF. CDR3 nucleotides: TGTGCCAGCGTCGGGACAAGGACCAAATACCATCAGCCCCAGCATTTT.

V usage is TRBV11-1 and J usage is TRBJ2-1; D is unresolved. The CDR3 runs to 13 residues. The germline CDR1 and CDR2 sequences are SGHAT and FQDESV (reference sequence). With 4 bases removed from V and 11 bases from J, the gap between germline ends came to 15 bases. The CDR3 protein is CASSSGDLSKQFF. The CDR3 DNA reads TGTGCCAGCAGCTCCGGAGACCTCAGCAAGCAGTTCTTC.

This clone was seen a few times. The gene calls are TRBV28 and TRBJ2-2; 10 bases align to TRBD2. This CDR3 spans 17 amino acids. From germline, CDR1 is MDHEN and CDR2 SYDVKM. Trimming removed 6 bases from V and 0 bases from J; junction bases left unmatched: 7. This chain's CDR3 is CASSGVAGGPNTGELFF. Here the CDR3 DNA reads TGTGCCAGCAGCGGGGTAGCGGGAGGTCCGAACACCGGGGAGCTGTTTTTT.

This chain uses TRBV5-1 with TRBJ2-1; TRBD1 might be the D (5 bases). The CDR3 length is 13 residues. Trimming left V 3 bases short and J 10 bases short, with 14 bases between. Germline V CDR1 and CDR2: SGHRS, YFSETQ. The CDR3 loop reads CASSYSSGWEQFF. In DNA form, the CDR3 reads TGCGCCAGCAGCTATTCCTCAGGGTGGGAGCAGTTCTTC.

The gene calls are TRBV6-1 and TRBJ2-1, with 11 positions matching TRBD2. Germline trimming cut 6 bases from V and 7 bases from J; bases unmatched to any gene: 5. Germline V CDR1 and CDR2: MNHNS, SASEGT. This CDR3 contains 14 residues. The CDR3 reads CASRPSGGPNEQFF. CDR3 sequence (DNA): TGTGCCAGCAGACCTAGCGGGGGGCCGAATGAGCAGTTCTTC.

V usage is TRBV6-5 and J usage is TRBJ2-1, with 8 bases fitting TRBD1. With V trimmed by 6 bases and J by 6 bases, 10 bases remained unmatched. Per the germline V gene, CDR1 is MNHEY and CDR2 is SVGAGI. CDR3 length: 15 residues. CDR3 DNA: TGTGCCAGCAGGGCCGGGACAGGTGCCCTCAATGAGCAGTTCTTC. Translating it yields CASRAGTGALNEQFF.

The chain uses TRBV4-2 and TRBJ2-2; tentative D call: TRBD1 (6 bases). The V end lost 4 bases, the J end lost 1 base, and 13 bases lay between the germline ends. This CDR3 is 16 amino acids long. The germline CDR1 and CDR2 sequences are LGHNA and YNFKEQ. The CDR3 DNA sequence: TGTGCCAGCAGCCCCCCCGGGACACAGAACACCGGGGAGCTGTTTTTT. This translates into CASSPPGTQNTGELFF.

For the CDR3, the DNA is TGTGCCAGCAGTTTGAACGGGAGGGCCGTAGCTGAGCAGTTCTTC. Translated, it gives CASSLNGRAVAEQFF. The chain employs TRBV28 and TRBJ2-1; 8 bases agree with TRBD2. The CDR3 spans 15 residues. The germline V gene encodes CDR1 MDHEN and CDR2 SYDVKM. Trimming at V came to 3 bases and at J to 9 bases, leaving 10 bases not matched to a gene.

The chain uses TRBV19 and TRBJ2-2; D is ambiguous. CDR1 and CDR2 from the germline V gene are LNHDA and SQIVND (reference sequence). Between the trimmed V and J ends, which lost 7 bases and 4 bases, there was a span of 10 bases. This CDR3 has 13 amino acids. CDR3 amino acids: CASTWAVTGELFF. For the CDR3, the DNA is TGTGCCAGTACCTGGGCCGTCACCGGGGAGCTGTTTTTT.

The chain links TRBV11-2 to TRBJ2-5; possible D gene TRBD2, 5 bases. This CDR3 spans 13 amino acids. V was clipped by 3 bases and J by 2 bases, with 7 bases between them. The germline V gene has CDR1 SGHAT and CDR2 FQNNGV. The CDR3 region is CASSFGDQETQYF. The CDR3 nucleotides read TGTGCCAGCAGCTTCGGGGATCAAGAGACCCAGTACTTC.

This clone has only one observation. The gene calls are TRBV6-5 and TRBJ1-1; no reliable D call. From germline, CDR1 is MNHEY and CDR2 SVGAGI. Deletions cut 5 bases from V and 6 bases from J, with 19 bases between. The CDR3 extends over 15 amino acids. The DNA of the CDR3 is TGTGCCAGCAGTCAAACAGACAAAGCTCAACCTGAAGCTTTCTTT. Translated: CASSQTDKAQPEAFF.

V usage is TRBV4-2 and J usage is TRBJ2-1; D might be TRBD2 (7 bases). CDR1 and CDR2 from the germline V gene are LGHNA and YNFKEQ. Trimming cost V 1 base and J 5 bases, with 15 bases left between them. The length of the CDR3 is 16 residues. Written as DNA, the CDR3 is TGTGCCAGCAGCCAAGCTACTGCGGGGGCCCACAATGAGCAGTTCTTC. It yields the protein CASSQATAGAHNEQFF.

This clone was counted a few times. The chain uses TRBV2 and TRBJ1-1; D might be TRBD1 (6 bases). The germline gives CDR1 SNHLY, CDR2 FYNNEI. The CDR3 consists of 13 residues. Between the trimmed V and J ends, which lost 9 bases and 1 base, there was a span of 12 bases. The chain's CDR3 is CASTGMANTEAFF. Here the CDR3 DNA reads TGTGCCAGTACAGGGATGGCGAACACTGAAGCTTTCTTT.

The chain links TRBV28 to TRBJ2-5; 13 positions match TRBD2. Trimming removed 3 bases from V and 4 bases from J; junction bases left unmatched: 5. This CDR3 spans 16 amino acids. In germline, CDR1 is MDHEN, CDR2 SYDVKM. The CDR3, as DNA: TGTGCCAGCAGTTTTGAACTAGCGGGGGGGCGAGAGACCCAGTACTTC. Residues: CASSFELAGGRETQYF.

The V and J genes are TRBV6-6 and TRBJ1-5; 8 bases map to TRBD1. There are 15 residues in the CDR3. V gave up 6 bases and J gave up 9 bases; unmatched junction bases: 13. CDR1 is MNHNY and CDR2 is SVGAGI in the germline V gene (reference sequence). The CDR3 nucleotides are TGTGCCAGCAGCCCGACAGGGGTCGCCTTGGGGCCCCAGCATTTT. Amino acids: CASSPTGVALGPQHF.

This clone showed up just a few times. The chain recombines TRBV28 with TRBJ1-6, with 7 bases fitting TRBD1. This CDR3 has 14 residues. Germline V gene sequence: CDR1 MDHEN, CDR2 SYDVKM. J gave up 6 bases and V 6 bases, and 5 bases lay outside the gene matches. The CDR3 here is CASSHRGGNSPLHF. The CDR3 DNA reads TGTGCCAGCAGCCACAGGGGAGGTAATTCACCCCTCCACTTT.

The V and J genes are TRBV6-5 and TRBJ1-6, with D possibly matching TRBD1 (5 bases). Germline V gives CDR1 MNHEY, CDR2 SVGAGI. Trimming stripped 5 bases from V and 6 bases from J, with 11 bases between. This CDR3 contains 14 residues. Here the CDR3 reads CASSGRTLNSPLHF. As DNA, the CDR3 is TGTGCCAGCAGTGGGAGGACACTTAATTCACCCCTCCACTTT.

This chain connects TRBV6-1 to TRBJ2-7, with 9 positions matching TRBD2. V trimming: 8 bases; J trimming: 3 bases; junction bases outside the gene matches: 5. Germline lookup yields CDR1 MNHNS and CDR2 SASEGT. CDR3 length: 13 amino acids. Here the CDR3 reads CASLRTSVYEQYF. CDR3 DNA sequence: TGTGCCAGCCTTAGGACTAGCGTCTACGAGCAGTACTTC.

The chain has TRBV28 and TRBJ2-5; weak D call: TRBD1 (5 bases). The V and J ends lost 5 bases and 4 bases respectively, with 14 bases between them. The V gene's germline CDR1 is MDHEN and CDR2 SYDVKM. This CDR3 has 14 amino acids. In DNA, the CDR3 is TGTGCCAGCAGTGTCAGGGAAGGACGAGAGACCCAGTACTTC. Amino acids: CASSVREGRETQYF.

The V gene is TRBV5-1, the J gene TRBJ2-5; 7 nucleotides match TRBD1. Unmatched junction bases numbered 1, after V lost 0 bases and J lost 2 bases. The germline gives CDR1 SGHRS, CDR2 YFSETQ. The CDR3 spans 14 residues. The CDR3 reads CASSLAGQQETQYF. DNA of the CDR3: TGCGCCAGCAGCTTGGCGGGACAGCAAGAGACCCAGTACTTC. The full variable domain, rest sourced from reference TRBV5-1 and TRBJ2-5, is KAGVTQTPRYLIKTRGQQVTLSCSPISGHRSVSWYQQTPGQGLQFLFEYFSETQRNKGNFPGRFSGRQFSNSRSEMNVSTLELGDSALYLCASSLAGQQETQYFGPGTRLLVL.

This clone came up once. The V gene is TRBV6-1, the J gene TRBJ2-1, with a weak D call TRBD2 (6 bases). The V and J ends lost 2 bases and 10 bases respectively, with 24 bases between them. The CDR3 has 17 residues. Germline lookup yields CDR1 MNHNS and CDR2 SASEGT. The DNA of the CDR3 is TGTGCCAGCAGTGAATGGGAGGCGGAACCCCGGGCGCGGGAGCAGTTCTTC. Translating it yields CASSEWEAEPRAREQFF.

V and J are TRBV28 and TRBJ1-1; 9 bases align to TRBD1. The V gene's germline CDR1 is MDHEN and CDR2 SYDVKM. The V and J ends lost 2 bases and 0 bases, in that order; junction bases with no gene match: 4. The CDR3 has 16 residues. Here the CDR3 DNA reads TGTGCCAGCAGTTTACGACAGGGGGATATGAACACTGAAGCTTTCTTT. This codes for CASSLRQGDMNTEAFF.

The chain joins TRBV28 to TRBJ2-7; 9 bases map to TRBD1. This CDR3 spans 17 amino acids. CDR1 is MDHEN, CDR2 SYDVKM, per germline. With V trimmed by 7 bases and J by 2 bases, 15 bases remained unmatched. For the CDR3, the DNA is TGTGCCAGCACTAATGCTATTCCCGGGACAGGGACCTACGAGCAGTACTTC. It encodes CASTNAIPGTGTYEQYF.

The chain recombines TRBV12-5 with TRBJ2-3; TRBD2 matches 15 bases. V lost 4 bases and J lost 2; bases outside the gene matches: 10. The length of the CDR3 is 19 residues. Germline values: CDR1 LGHNT, CDR2 FRNRAP. CDR3 in amino acids: CASGSTRTSGGEHTDTQYF. In DNA form, the CDR3 reads TGTGCTAGTGGTTCCACCAGGACTAGCGGGGGGGAACACACAGATACGCAGTATTTT.

The gene calls are TRBV7-6 and TRBJ2-2; D uncertain. V was cut by 5 bases and J by 7 bases, with 8 bases left in between. Looked up from germline, CDR1 is SGHVS and CDR2 is FNYEAQ. The length of the CDR3 is 12 residues. Written as DNA, the CDR3 is TGTGCCAGCAGCCCCGTCGGCGGGGAGCTGTTTTTT. Protein product: CASSPVGGELFF.

The V call is TRBV7-2, the J call TRBJ1-5; tentative D call: TRBD1 (6 bases). V was shortened by 5 bases and J by 7 bases, with 9 bases between the two germline ends. Germline CDR1 is SGHTA and CDR2 is FQGNSA. This CDR3 region has 12 residues. This chain's CDR3 is CASSQTGQPQHF. In nucleotides, the CDR3 is TGTGCCAGCAGCCAAACAGGGCAGCCCCAGCATTTT.

The chain joins TRBV6-4 to TRBJ1-1; D call uncertain. The germline V and J ends were trimmed by 2 bases and 4 bases, with 8 bases remaining between them. The CDR3 is 13 amino acids. The germline CDR1 and CDR2 sequences are MRHNA and SNTAGT. This chain's CDR3 is CASSDVSGTEAFF. CDR3 nucleotide sequence: TGTGCCAGCAGTGACGTCTCAGGCACTGAAGCTTTCTTT.

The chain links TRBV14 to TRBJ2-7; the match to TRBD1 covers 9 bases. The CDR3 runs 18 residues. V lost 4 bases to trimming and J lost 4 bases; unmatched junction nucleotides: 17. Per germline, CDR1 SGHDN and CDR2 FVKESK. The CDR3 spells CASSPKGGQGLLRYEQYF. CDR3 DNA sequence: TGTGCCAGCAGCCCTAAGGGGGGACAGGGACTTTTGAGGTACGAGCAGTACTTC.